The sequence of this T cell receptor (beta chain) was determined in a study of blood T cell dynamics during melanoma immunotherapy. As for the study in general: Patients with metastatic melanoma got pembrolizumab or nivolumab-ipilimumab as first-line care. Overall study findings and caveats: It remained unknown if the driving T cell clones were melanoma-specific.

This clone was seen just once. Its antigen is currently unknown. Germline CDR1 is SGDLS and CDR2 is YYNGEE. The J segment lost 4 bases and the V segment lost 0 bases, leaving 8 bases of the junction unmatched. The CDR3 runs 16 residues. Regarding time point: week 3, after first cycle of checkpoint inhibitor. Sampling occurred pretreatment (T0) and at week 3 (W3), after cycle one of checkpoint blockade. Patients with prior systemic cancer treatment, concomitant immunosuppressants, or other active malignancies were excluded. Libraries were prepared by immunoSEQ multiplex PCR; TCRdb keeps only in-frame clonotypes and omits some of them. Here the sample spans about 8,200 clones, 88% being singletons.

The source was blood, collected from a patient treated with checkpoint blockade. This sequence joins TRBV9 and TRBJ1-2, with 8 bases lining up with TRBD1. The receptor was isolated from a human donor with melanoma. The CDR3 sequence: CASSVAGQGAIYGYTF. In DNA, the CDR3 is TGTGCCAGCAGCGTAGCCGGGCAGGGGGCAATCTATGGCTACACCTTC.